This TCR beta chain was documented in a study of shared clonotypes between healthy human individuals (dated by TCRdb to about 2020). Some background on the complete study: The cohort included three men and a couple of women between 18 and 49 years of age. To increase sequencing depth and limit assay-specific biases, different laboratories used diverse techniques to prepare libraries and sequence TCR repertoires. Leukapheresis yielded between about 0.9 and 9 billion PBMCs per donor. To estimate repertoire size and how much clonotypes are shared between individuals, the study performed deep sequencing of blood TCR repertoires from 4 to 6 healthy adults. For each donor, three plates each were used for CD4 naive and CD4 memory, two plates were used for CD8 naive, and one plate was used for CD8 memory. Broad study findings and their caveats: Naive subsets generally had larger estimated clonotype richness than memory subsets. Only blood was sampled, and tissue TCR repertoires likely differ from those in blood. Incomplete sequencing was indicated by rarefaction of sorted-subset datasets, despite the large sequencing depth. The genetic and exposure-history diversity represented was limited by the small number of donors. Across several donors, approximately 4.9% of naive CD4, roughly 3.3% of naive CD8, about 2% of memory CD4, and approximately 0.42% of memory CD8 clonotypes were shared. Higher generation probabilities were observed for clonotypes shared by all four sorted-subset donors than for non-shared clonotypes. Based on pairwise subsampling, the degree of clonotype sharing among donors was expected to be affected by sequencing depth.

The donors were healthy, HIV-negative adults with no recently reported acute infections or vaccinations. Every donor was a Caucasian adult living in Nashville, Tennessee, USA. Magnetic negative selection was used to enrich CD4+ T cells, after which naive cells were positively selected on CD45RA and the negative fraction became the memory subset. Blood was obtained by leukapheresis, after which PBMCs were separated by Ficoll-Histopaque density gradient centrifugation and cryopreserved in liquid nitrogen vapor phase. Analytical flow cytometry was used to check the purity and quantity of every magnetically sorted T cell population. Genomic DNA was isolated from every sorted fraction and measured by UV absorbance on a Nanodrop 2000c. Remarks on this clone: This receptor's antigen is unknown. No much larger clone exists at a distance of one base, and base qualities are not known.

Using the deep immunoSEQ assay, TCR CDR3 regions were amplified from genomic DNA by multiplex PCR. Genomic DNA extracted from each cell subset was distributed evenly over all wells of several immunoSEQ 96-well plates, and each plate served as one replicate. For sorted subsets, around 200 ng genomic DNA, equal to tens of thousands of T cell genomes, was loaded into each replicate PCR. Purified libraries were quantified with a Qubit 3.0 fluorometer, sized on a Bioanalyzer 2100, and re-quantified with the KAPA Library Quantification kit. A separate single-read 150-cycle Illumina NextSeq 550 flow cell was used to sequence each immunoSEQ 96-well plate. The authors' analysis ran thus. Because the immunoSEQ output included only junctional sequences and no quality scores, the filtering could not be the same as the filtering used for full-length reads. Sequences were annotated with PyIR, a Python wrapper for IgBLAST v1.9, using IMGT germline references to assign V/J genes and CDR3. Reads were filtered out if the reads had weak V/J assignments (E-value above 1e-6), no CDR3, stop codons, out-of-frame junctions, or ambiguous translated residues. V3J clonotypes were defined as sequences sharing the same inferred V gene, J gene, and CDR3 amino acid sequence. Percentage overlap between repertoires was computed as shared unique clonotypes divided by the size of the smaller repertoire. Repertoire richness was assessed with RTK rarefaction, the Chao1 estimator, and Recon v2.1 estimates of unobserved clonotypes. Generation probabilities were computed with OLGA for all TCRbeta clonotypes obtained by the gDNA method from several donors. The table comes from immuneACCESS by way of TCRdb, which keeps in-frame sequences with V and J called. Part of the clones is missing from these tables; in studies checked, under half for an unresolved V gene and the rest for unknown reasons. V and J calls and clone size are as listed in that table; D and trimming were resolved from the DNA. Present in this sample are over a million clones, approximately 76% of which were seen just once. Together, the top ten hold around 1.5% of the sample.

Cut back by 3 bases and 7 bases, the V and J ends lie 12 bases apart. CDR1 is given as MNHNS and CDR2 as SASEGT, both from the germline V gene. The CDR3 contains 14 residues, cysteine and phenylalanine counted. The retained sequence is limited to the CDR3, 42 bases, with the frame set at the first base. The sample comprised memory CD4+ T cells sorted from blood. This specimen's cell subset or site label, per the study, means: CD45RA-negative fraction. The receptor was isolated from a man aged 18 to 30 in good health. The chain links TRBV6-1 with TRBJ1-4; TRBD1 is a possible D gene, resting on 6 matching bases. The nucleotide sequence is given as TGTGCCAGCAGTGAGGGACAAGTAACTGAAAAACTGTTTTTT. Translated, it gives CASSEGQVTEKLFF.